This T cell receptor beta chain is drawn from a study of T cell responses to AZD1222 COVID-19 vaccine. Overall study results and limits: The study identified only five to seven AZD1222 recipients as seropositive at baseline.

On this clone itself: Its antigen is unknown.

In germline, CDR1 is SGHNT, CDR2 YYREEE (reference sequence). The CDR3 totals 13 residues. The ends were cut back, 4 bases at V and 7 bases at J, with 14 bases in the middle. The method was immunoSEQ multiplex PCR; TCRdb's version includes in-frame clones alone and lacks a portion of them. Here the sample spans some 150,000 clones, about 91% being singletons. This rearrangement joins TRBV5-4 to TRBJ2-5; the D gene is possibly TRBD2 (6 bases). The material sequenced was peripheral blood, taken on day 0 of MenACWY control vaccination. This receptor was identified in an adult in good health. CDR3 bases: TGTGCCAGCAGCGCTGGGCCAGCGGGGACCCAGTACTTC. It codes for CASSAGPAGTQYF.